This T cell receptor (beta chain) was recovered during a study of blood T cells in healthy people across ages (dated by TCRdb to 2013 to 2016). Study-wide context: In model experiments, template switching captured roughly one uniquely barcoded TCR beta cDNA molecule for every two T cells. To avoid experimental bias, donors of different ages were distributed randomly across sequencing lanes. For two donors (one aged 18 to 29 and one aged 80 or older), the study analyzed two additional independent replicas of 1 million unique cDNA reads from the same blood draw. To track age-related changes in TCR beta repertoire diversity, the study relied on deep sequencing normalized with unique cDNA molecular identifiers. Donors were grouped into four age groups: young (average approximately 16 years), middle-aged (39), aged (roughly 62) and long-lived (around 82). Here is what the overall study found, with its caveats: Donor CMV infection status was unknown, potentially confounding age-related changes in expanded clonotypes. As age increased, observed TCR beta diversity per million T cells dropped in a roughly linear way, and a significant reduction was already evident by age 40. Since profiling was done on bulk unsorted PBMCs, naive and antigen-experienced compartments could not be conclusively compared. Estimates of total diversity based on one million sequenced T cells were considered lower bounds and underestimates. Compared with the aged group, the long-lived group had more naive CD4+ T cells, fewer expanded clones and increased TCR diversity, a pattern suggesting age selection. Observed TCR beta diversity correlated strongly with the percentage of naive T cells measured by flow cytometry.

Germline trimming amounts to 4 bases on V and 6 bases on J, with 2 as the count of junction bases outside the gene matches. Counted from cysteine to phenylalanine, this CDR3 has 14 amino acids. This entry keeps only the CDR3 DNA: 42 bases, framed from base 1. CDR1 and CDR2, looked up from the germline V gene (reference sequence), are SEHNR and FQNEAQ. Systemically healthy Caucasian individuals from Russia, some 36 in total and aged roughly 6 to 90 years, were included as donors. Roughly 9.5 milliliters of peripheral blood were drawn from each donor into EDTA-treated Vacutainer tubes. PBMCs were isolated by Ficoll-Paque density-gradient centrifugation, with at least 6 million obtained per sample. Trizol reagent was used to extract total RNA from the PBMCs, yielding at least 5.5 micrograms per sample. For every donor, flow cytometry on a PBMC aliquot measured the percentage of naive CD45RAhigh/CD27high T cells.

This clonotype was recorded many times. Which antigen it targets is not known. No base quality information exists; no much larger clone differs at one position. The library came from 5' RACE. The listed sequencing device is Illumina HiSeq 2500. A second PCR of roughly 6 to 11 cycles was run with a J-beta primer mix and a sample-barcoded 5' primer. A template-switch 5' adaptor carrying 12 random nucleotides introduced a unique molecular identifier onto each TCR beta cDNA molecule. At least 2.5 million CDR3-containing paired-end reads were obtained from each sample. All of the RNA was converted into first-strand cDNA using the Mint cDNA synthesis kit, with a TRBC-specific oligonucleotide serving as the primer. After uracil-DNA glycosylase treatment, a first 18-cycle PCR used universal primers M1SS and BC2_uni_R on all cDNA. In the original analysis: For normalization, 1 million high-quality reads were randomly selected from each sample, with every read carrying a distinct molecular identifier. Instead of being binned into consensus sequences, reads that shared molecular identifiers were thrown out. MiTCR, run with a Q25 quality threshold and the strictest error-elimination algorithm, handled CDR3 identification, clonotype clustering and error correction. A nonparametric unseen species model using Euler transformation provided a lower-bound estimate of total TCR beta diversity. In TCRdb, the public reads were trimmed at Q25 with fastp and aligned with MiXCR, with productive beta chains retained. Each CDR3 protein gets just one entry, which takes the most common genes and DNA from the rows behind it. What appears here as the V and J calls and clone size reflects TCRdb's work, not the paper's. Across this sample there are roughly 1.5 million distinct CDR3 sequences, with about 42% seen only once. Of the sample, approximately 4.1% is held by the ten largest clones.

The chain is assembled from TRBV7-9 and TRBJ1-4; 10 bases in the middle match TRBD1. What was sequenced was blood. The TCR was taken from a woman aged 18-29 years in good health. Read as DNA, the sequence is TGTGCCAGCAGCTCGGGGACAGGGGATGAAAAACTGTTTTTT. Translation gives CASSSGTGDEKLFF.